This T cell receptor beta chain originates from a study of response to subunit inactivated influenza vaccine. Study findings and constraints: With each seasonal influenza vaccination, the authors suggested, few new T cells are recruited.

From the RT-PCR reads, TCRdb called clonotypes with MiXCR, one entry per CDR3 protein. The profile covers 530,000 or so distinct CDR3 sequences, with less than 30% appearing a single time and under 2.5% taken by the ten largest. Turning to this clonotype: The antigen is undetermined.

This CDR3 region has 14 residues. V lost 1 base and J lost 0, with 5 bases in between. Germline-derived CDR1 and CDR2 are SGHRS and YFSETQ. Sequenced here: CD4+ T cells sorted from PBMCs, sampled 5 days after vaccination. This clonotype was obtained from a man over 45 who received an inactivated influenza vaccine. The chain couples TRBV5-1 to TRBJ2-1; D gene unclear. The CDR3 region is CASSLIPSYNEQFF. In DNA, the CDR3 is TGCGCCAGCAGCTTGATCCCCTCCTACAATGAGCAGTTCTTC.